These 27 T cell receptor beta chains were all obtained from the same sample, sequenced in a study of blood T cell repertoires in COVID-19. Only in-frame clones appear in the TCRdb table, and some are missing; sequencing was by immunoSEQ multiplex PCR. The table lists 150,000 to 200,000 clones, less than 90% of them singletons, with 13% to 15% in the top ten. The sequenced material came from peripheral blood. The receptors were sampled from a man aged 18 to 29 with active or convalescent COVID-19.

The chain joins TRBV11-2 to TRBJ2-6; perhaps TRBD1 as D (5 bases). Deletions cut 0 bases from V and 2 bases from J, with 8 bases between. Germline V gene sequence: CDR1 SGHAT, CDR2 FQNNGV. The CDR3 covers 16 residues. This chain's CDR3 is CASSLDRVAGANVLTF. The DNA for the CDR3 is TGTGCCAGCAGCTTAGACAGGGTTGCTGGGGCCAACGTCCTGACTTTC.

The chain recombines TRBV18 with TRBJ1-6; 8 bases line up with TRBD1. The V and J ends lost 0 bases and 5 bases, in that order; junction bases with no gene match: 6. The CDR3 covers 17 residues. Germline V lookup: CDR1 KGHSH, CDR2 LQKENI. DNA for the CDR3: TGTGCCAGCTCACCACCTCGGACAGGGATTAATAATTCACCCCTCCACTTT. This encodes CASSPPRTGINNSPLHF.

This chain connects TRBV19 to TRBJ2-7; 7 bases match TRBD1. With V trimmed by 7 bases and J by 7 bases, 13 bases remained unmatched. Per germline, CDR1 LNHDA and CDR2 SQIVND (reference sequence). The CDR3 covers 14 residues. The CDR3 nucleotides are TGTGCCAGTAAGGGCGAGACAGGGTCTCAAGAGCAGTACTTC. It specifies CASKGETGSQEQYF.

The CDR3 coding sequence is TGTGCCAGTAGTGCATGGACTAACACAGATACGCAGTATTTT. The encoded protein is CASSAWTNTDTQYF. The J gene is TRBJ2-3, the V gene TRBV19; D is possibly TRBD2 (6 bases). Per the germline V gene, CDR1 is LNHDA and CDR2 is SQIVND (reference sequence). The CDR3 spans 14 residues. The V and J ends lost 5 bases and 2 bases respectively, with 11 bases between them.

This clone came up once. This chain links TRBV27 with TRBJ2-7, with TRBD2 matching 14 bases. CDR1 and CDR2 (germline): MNHEY, SMNVEV (reference sequence). Trimming at V came to 6 bases and at J to 9 bases, leaving 10 bases not matched to a gene. The CDR3 is 15 amino acids. DNA of the CDR3: TGTGCCAGCAGCCTAGTGGGACTAGCGGGAGCGGTGCAGTACTTC. It is translated as CASSLVGLAGAVQYF.

This clone was seen once. V usage is TRBV6-4 and J usage is TRBJ2-3, with TRBD2 matching 8 bases. CDR3 length: 14 residues. CDR1 is MRHNA, CDR2 SNTAGT, per germline. After removal of 6 bases from V and 7 bases from J, the junction contained 9 bases not matched to a gene. The CDR3 sequence: CASSYGGAQNTQYF. The CDR3 DNA sequence: TGTGCCAGCAGCTACGGGGGGGCTCAGAATACGCAGTATTTT.

Here the CDR3 DNA reads TGTGCCAGCAGAAAATCCGGGGTTAGCCAGCCCCAGCATTTT. Encoded protein: CASRKSGVSQPQHF. The V call is TRBV28, the J call TRBJ1-5; D not certain. In germline, CDR1 is MDHEN, CDR2 SYDVKM. V dropped 6 bases and J dropped 7 bases, with 16 bases sitting between them. This CDR3 is built from 14 residues.

The chain links TRBV27 to TRBJ2-7, with 10 bases aligning to TRBD2. Trimming removed 11 bases from V and 3 bases from J; junction bases left unmatched: 13. Germline CDR1 and CDR2: MNHEY and SMNVEV (reference sequence). This CDR3 is 15 amino acids long. CDR3 protein: CACRGGAGGNYEQYF. The CDR3 DNA follows: TGTGCCTGCCGCGGGGGAGCGGGAGGGAACTACGAGCAGTACTTC.

This clone was picked up a small number of times. The J gene is TRBJ1-2, the V gene TRBV9; 7 bases map to TRBD1. J gave up 5 bases and V 5 bases, and 15 bases lay outside the gene matches. CDR1 is SGDLS, CDR2 YYNGEE, per germline. CDR3 length equals 16 residues. The CDR3 is CASSARPPMTGYGYTF. The CDR3 coding sequence is TGTGCCAGCAGTGCAAGACCGCCCATGACAGGGTATGGCTACACCTTC. Together with reference TRBV9 and TRBJ1-2, the CDR3 gives the full variable domain: DSGVTQTPKHLITATGQRVTLRCSPRSGDLSVYWYQQSLDQGLQFLIQYYNGEERAKGNILERFSAQQFPDLHSELNLSSLELGDSALYFCASSARPPMTGYGYTFGSGTRLTVV.

The chain joins TRBV2 to TRBJ1-2; D call uncertain. The CDR3 totals 13 residues. The V gene's germline CDR1 is SNHLY and CDR2 FYNNEI. V lost 10 bases and J lost 2, with 14 bases in between. CDR3 in amino acids: CATSPSVNYGYTF. CDR3 nucleotide sequence: TGTGCCACCTCCCCCTCAGTAAACTATGGCTACACCTTC.

The CDR3 region has the DNA TGTGCCAGCAGCTCTAGCCACCGTGACCAGACCCAGTACTTC. This sequence encodes CASSSSHRDQTQYF. The chain combines TRBV7-2 with TRBJ2-5; the D gene is possibly TRBD2 (5 bases). The germline V gene has CDR1 SGHTA and CDR2 FQGNSA. The CDR3 contains 14 residues. V lost 4 bases to trimming and J lost 6 bases, with 15 bases between them.

This clone occurred many times. This chain connects TRBV9 to TRBJ1-1, with D maybe TRBD1 (6 bases). V was pared by 4 bases and J by 4 bases, with 17 bases between. The germline gives CDR1 SGDLS, CDR2 YYNGEE. The CDR3 covers 15 residues. CDR3 region: CASSSAGGATTEAFF. The CDR3 DNA follows: TGTGCCAGCAGCTCGGCTGGGGGCGCAACCACTGAAGCTTTCTTT.

The V call is TRBV4-2, the J call TRBJ1-1; D is uncertain. The V end lost 0 bases, the J end lost 6 bases, and 5 bases lay between the germline ends. CDR1 is LGHNA, CDR2 YNFKEQ, per germline. The CDR3 runs to 12 residues. CDR3 residues: CASSQDRAEAFF. CDR3 nucleotide sequence: TGTGCCAGCAGCCAAGATCGGGCTGAAGCTTTCTTT.

The chain employs TRBV9 and TRBJ2-6; D remains ambiguous. V was pared by 2 bases and J by 2 bases, with 5 bases between. CDR3 size: 14 residues. The germline V gene encodes CDR1 SGDLS and CDR2 YYNGEE. CDR3 nucleotides: TGTGCCAGCAGCGTCCGGGCTGGGGCCAACGTCCTGACTTTC. Protein: CASSVRAGANVLTF.

The chain has TRBV15 and TRBJ1-1, with D maybe TRBD1 (5 bases). Germline loops: CDR1 LNHNV, CDR2 YYDKDF (reference sequence). Trimming removed 1 base from V and 0 bases from J, with 9 bases in between. The CDR3 runs to 15 residues. This chain's CDR3 is CATSRGGGLNTEAFF. DNA of the CDR3: TGTGCCACCAGCAGAGGGGGCGGACTGAACACTGAAGCTTTCTTT. Together with reference TRBV15 and TRBJ1-1, the CDR3 gives the full variable domain: DAMVIQNPRYQVTQFGKPVTLSCSQTLNHNVMYWYQQKSSQAPKLLFHYYDKDFNNEADTPDNFQSRRPNTSFCFLDIRSPGLGDTAMYLCATSRGGGLNTEAFFGQGTRLTVV.

This clone came up once. The chain links TRBV5-4 to TRBJ1-4; D might be TRBD1 (5 bases). CDR3 length: 14 residues. Germline V gene lookup returns CDR1 SGHNT and CDR2 YYREEE (reference sequence). With 2 bases removed from V and 7 bases from J, the gap between germline ends came to 12 bases. CDR3: CASSFGSGIEKLFF. The CDR3 region has the DNA TGTGCCAGCAGCTTTGGTTCAGGGATTGAAAAACTGTTTTTT.

The V call is TRBV29-1, the J call TRBJ2-7; maybe TRBD1 (6 bases). Trimming took off 4 bases at V and 6 bases at J, with 10 bases between the two ends. The CDR3 consists of 11 residues. Germline V gene data show CDR1 as SQVTM and CDR2 as ANQGSEA. This chain's CDR3 is CSVVRGSEQYF. CDR3 DNA sequence: TGCAGCGTTGTGAGGGGGAGCGAGCAGTACTTC.

The rearrangement links TRBV5-4 to TRBJ1-4, with 11 bases matching TRBD1. This CDR3 contains 14 residues. Germline values: CDR1 SGHNT, CDR2 YYREEE (reference sequence). Germline trimming cut 1 base from V and 8 bases from J; bases unmatched to any gene: 1. CDR3 coding DNA: TGTGCCAGCAGCTTGAGGACAGGGGGCGAAAAACTGTTTTTT. Protein: CASSLRTGGEKLFF.

The chain links TRBV19 to TRBJ2-7; D possibly corresponds to TRBD2 (6 bases). The germline V and J ends were trimmed by 1 base and 0 bases, with 10 bases remaining between them. Per germline, CDR1 LNHDA and CDR2 SQIVND (reference sequence). This CDR3 is 15 amino acids long. The CDR3 sequence is CASSIGAGTSYEQYF. The CDR3, as DNA: TGTGCCAGTAGTATAGGCGCGGGGACCTCCTACGAGCAGTACTTC.

This chain uses TRBV5-8 with TRBJ1-5; D is unresolved. The CDR3 is 15 amino acids. CDR1 and CDR2 from the germline V gene are SGHTS and YDEGEE. V lost 4 bases and J 0 bases, leaving 11 bases between the germline ends. This CDR3 is CASSETDYSNQPQHF. CDR3 DNA: TGTGCCAGCAGCGAAACAGATTATAGCAATCAGCCCCAGCATTTT.

This clone was found once. The J gene is TRBJ1-4, the V gene TRBV19, with TRBD1 matching 12 bases. The junction had 12 bases not matched to a gene; V was cut back by 7 bases and J by 6 bases. This CDR3 is 17 amino acids long. In germline, CDR1 is LNHDA, CDR2 SQIVND (reference sequence). As DNA, the CDR3 is TGTGCCAGTAAGACCGGGACAGGGGGCGCCCCCTATGAAAAACTGTTTTTT. Protein sequence: CASKTGTGGAPYEKLFF. Full variable domain (remainder filled in from reference TRBV19 and TRBJ1-4): DGGITQSPKYLFRKEGQNVTLSCEQNLNHDAMYWYRQDPGQGLRLIYYSQIVNDFQKGDIAEGYSVSREKKESFPLTVTSAQKNPTAFYLCASKTGTGGAPYEKLFFGSGTQLSVL.

This chain joins TRBV4-2 and TRBJ1-4, with a possible D match to TRBD1 (6 bases). CDR3 size: 14 residues. The V gene lost 1 base and the J gene lost 7 bases, with 10 bases spanning the gap. Germline assignment: CDR1 LGHNA and CDR2 YNFKEQ. The CDR3 spells CASSQGGGFEKLFF. Written as DNA, the CDR3 is TGTGCCAGCAGCCAAGGAGGGGGTTTTGAAAAACTGTTTTTT.

The V gene is TRBV19, the J gene TRBJ1-2; a weak D match, TRBD1 (5 bases). CDR3 length: 14 amino acids. V was shortened by 5 bases and J by 8 bases, with 18 bases between the two germline ends. CDR1 is LNHDA, CDR2 SQIVND, per germline (reference sequence). DNA of the CDR3: TGTGCCAGTAGTGAAATAGCCAGGGTTGGGGGCTACACCTTC. Translating gives CASSEIARVGGYTF.

The chain joins TRBV7-9 to TRBJ1-2, with D perhaps TRBD1 (5 bases). V was cut by 3 bases and J by 2 bases, with 16 bases left in between. Germline lookup yields CDR1 SEHNR and CDR2 FQNEAQ (reference sequence). This CDR3 contains 16 residues. The DNA for the CDR3 is TGTGCCAGCAGCTTGAACGTGGGACTGACAAACTATGGCTACACCTTC. Translating it yields CASSLNVGLTNYGYTF.

V usage is TRBV2 and J usage is TRBJ2-7; D perhaps matches TRBD2 (6 bases). The CDR3 covers 14 residues. The germline CDR1 and CDR2 sequences are SNHLY and FYNNEI. Trimming removed 3 bases at V and 2 bases at J, with 11 bases between. The CDR3 sequence is CASSDGRTTYEQYF. The CDR3 coding sequence is TGTGCCAGCAGTGATGGCAGGACTACCTACGAGCAGTACTTC. Filled out from reference TRBV2 and TRBJ2-7, the complete variable domain reads EPEVTQTPSHQVTQMGQEVILRCVPISNHLYFYWYRQILGQKVEFLVSFYNNEISEKSEIFDDQFSVERPDGSNFTLKIRSTKLEDSAMYFCASSDGRTTYEQYFGPGTRLTVT.

This clone was recorded once. The chain uses TRBV28 and TRBJ2-7; 7 bases map to TRBD1. The CDR3 sequence is 15 residues long. V dropped 3 bases and J dropped 1; count of bases not matched to a gene: 6. The germline gives CDR1 MDHEN, CDR2 SYDVKM. The CDR3 DNA is TGTGCCAGCAGTTTCCCCGGACAGGTGTCCTACGAGCAGTACTTC. Amino acids: CASSFPGQVSYEQYF.

CDR3: CASSPPTRPSYNEQFF. As DNA, the CDR3 is TGTGCCAGCTCACCACCGACTAGGCCTTCCTACAATGAGCAGTTCTTC. The chain has TRBV18 and TRBJ2-1; tentative D call: TRBD2 (6 bases). The CDR3 is made up of 16 amino acids. Per the germline V gene, CDR1 is KGHSH and CDR2 is LQKENI. Trimming took off 0 bases at V and 1 base at J, with 10 bases between the two ends.